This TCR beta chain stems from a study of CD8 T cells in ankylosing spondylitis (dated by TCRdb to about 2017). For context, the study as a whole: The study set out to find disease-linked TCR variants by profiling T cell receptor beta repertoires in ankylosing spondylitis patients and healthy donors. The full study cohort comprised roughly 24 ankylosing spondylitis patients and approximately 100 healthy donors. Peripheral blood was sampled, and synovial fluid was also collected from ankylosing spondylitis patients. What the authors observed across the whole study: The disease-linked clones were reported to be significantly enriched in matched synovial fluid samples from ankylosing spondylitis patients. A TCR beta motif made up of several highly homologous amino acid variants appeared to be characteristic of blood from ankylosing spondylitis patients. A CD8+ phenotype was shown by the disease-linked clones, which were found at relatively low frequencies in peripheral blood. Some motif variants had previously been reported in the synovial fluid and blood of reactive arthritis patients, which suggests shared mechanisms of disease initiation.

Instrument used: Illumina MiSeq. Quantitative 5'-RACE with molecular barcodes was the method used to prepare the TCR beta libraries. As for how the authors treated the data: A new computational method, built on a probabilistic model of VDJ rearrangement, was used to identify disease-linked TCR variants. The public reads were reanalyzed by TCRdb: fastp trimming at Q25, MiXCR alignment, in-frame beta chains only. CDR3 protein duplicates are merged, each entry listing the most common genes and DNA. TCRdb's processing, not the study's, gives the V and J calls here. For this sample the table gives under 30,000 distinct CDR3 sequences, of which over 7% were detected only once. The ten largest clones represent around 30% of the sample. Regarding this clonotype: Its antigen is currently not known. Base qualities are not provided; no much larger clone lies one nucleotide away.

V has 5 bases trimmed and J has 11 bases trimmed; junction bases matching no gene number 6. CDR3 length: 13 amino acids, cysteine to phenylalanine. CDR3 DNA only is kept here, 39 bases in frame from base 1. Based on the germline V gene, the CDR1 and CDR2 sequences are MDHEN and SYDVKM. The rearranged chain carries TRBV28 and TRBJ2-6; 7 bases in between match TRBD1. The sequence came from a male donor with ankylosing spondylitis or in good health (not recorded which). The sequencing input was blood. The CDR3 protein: CASSPTGVHVLTF. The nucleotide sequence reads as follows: TGTGCCAGCAGTCCCACAGGGGTCCACGTCCTGACTTTC.